The clone carrying this T cell receptor beta chain was seen a few times. Its antigen remains unidentified. TCRdb fed the RACE reads into MiXCR, producing one record per CDR3 protein. The data show about 110,000 distinct CDR3 sequences, with roughly 10% seen just once and 2.5% to 3.5% held by the top ten. This sample is drawn from a study of human T cells and chemical hapten exposure. Findings and caveats of the study: Once DPC sensitization occurred, TCRs above 1 in 1000 frequency showed no change.

The CDR3 contains 15 residues. Trimming cost V 3 bases and J 2 bases, with 11 bases left between them. Regarding time point: patch test 2, 6 weeks after DPC sensitization. Treatment indicated: therapeutic diphenylcyclopropenone sensitization with weekly scalp DPC. Source: whole blood, taken in connection with sensitization to the hapten diphenylcyclopropenone (DPC). The TCR comes from a woman aged 40 to 49 with alopecia areata. Some clones in this sample may be carry-over from other donors' samples. This rearrangement joins TRBV12-3 or TRBV12-4 to TRBJ1-3; unclear D gene. CDR3 bases: TGTGCCAGCAGTTTTAATCTCGCCCCTGGAAACACCATATATTTT. Translating it yields CASSFNLAPGNTIYF.